This T cell receptor (beta chain) was identified in a study of identical twins. A universal primer site was created by template switching, with the cDNA bearing unique molecular identifiers. TCRdb reprocessed the 5' RACE reads with MiXCR, giving one entry per CDR3 protein. In the table there are more than 250,000 distinct CDR3 sequences, about 8.1% of which are singletons. This clonotype was observed a few times. V was pared by 3 bases and J by 5 bases, with 10 bases between. CDR3 size: 14 residues. Germline V gene data show CDR1 as MDHEN and CDR2 as SYDVKM. These data were likewise used in another study, on yellow fever vaccine responses in identical twins.

The receptor was derived from a woman aged 18-29 years in good health. The source material was memory (CD45RO+) T cells sorted from blood. The V call is TRBV28, the J call TRBJ2-2; possibly TRBD2 for D (6 bases). The CDR3 DNA is TGTGCCAGCAGTTTGGGGACTGTAACCGGGGAGCTGTTTTTT. Protein product: CASSLGTVTGELFF.